The clone carrying this T cell receptor beta chain was recorded only once. Its specificity is not known. The data originate from a study of neoadjuvant nivolumab and ipilimumab in lung cancer. Findings and caveats of the study: Blood richness before therapy tracked richness in tumors resected after neoadjuvant therapy.

Measured with immunoSEQ multiplex PCR; TCRdb has only the in-frame clones, and not every one. The sample shows roughly 30,000 clones, around 80% of them seen only once. The CDR3 totals 16 residues. Germline CDR1 SGHNT, CDR2 YYREEE (reference sequence). Germline trimming cut 0 bases from V and 4 bases from J; bases unmatched to any gene: 7. Specimen: peripheral blood, collected before neoadjuvant nivolumab, alone or with ipilimumab. This sequence joins TRBV5-4 and TRBJ2-3; TRBD1 matches 8 bases. This sequence was found in an adult with non-small cell lung cancer. CDR3 in DNA: TGTGCCAGCAGCTTGGCTCCAGGGGGCTGGTCAGATACGCAGTATTTT. Amino acids: CASSLAPGGWSDTQYF. The complete variable domain, with remaining parts taken from reference TRBV5-4 and TRBJ2-3, reads ETGVTQSPTHLIKTRGQQVTLRCSSQSGHNTVSWYQQALGQGPQFIFQYYREEENGRGNFPPRFSGLQFPNYSSELNVNALELDDSALYLCASSLAPGGWSDTQYFGPGTRLTVL.